This passage covers 5 T cell receptor beta chains from one sample sequenced in a study of CD8+CD57+ T cells in acquired aplastic anemia. According to the study, genomic DNA was the template for TCR beta VDJ and CDR3 profiling. TCRdb re-derived calls from the reads in MiXCR, one entry per CDR3 protein. The sample has some 200,000 distinct CDR3 sequences, roughly 35% seen once. Sequenced: sorted CD4+, CD8+, or CD8+CD57+ T cells (not recorded which) from PBMCs. These receptors all come from a human donor in good health, serving as a control.

This clonotype was seen many times. V is TRBV5-8 and J is TRBJ2-1; maybe TRBD1 (6 bases). Per germline, CDR1 SGHTS and CDR2 YDEGEE. Trimming removed 0 bases from V and 6 bases from J, with 7 bases in between. The CDR3 consists of 13 residues. CDR3 in amino acids: CASSLVQGNEQFF. As DNA, the CDR3 is TGTGCCAGCAGCTTGGTACAGGGCAATGAGCAGTTCTTC.

In this sample, this clonotype turned up a few times. The chain links TRBV7-3 to TRBJ2-2; 11 bases agree with TRBD2. Per the germline V gene, CDR1 is SGHTA and CDR2 is FQGTGA. V lost 1 base to trimming and J lost 2 bases; unmatched junction nucleotides: 6. The CDR3 runs to 18 residues. Here the CDR3 reads CASSLILAGDPNTGELFF. DNA of the CDR3: TGTGCCAGCAGCTTAATACTAGCGGGAGATCCCAACACCGGGGAGCTGTTTTTT.

The V call is TRBV6-1, the J call TRBJ2-5, with 14 bases that match TRBD2. The germline CDR1 and CDR2 sequences are MNHNS and SASEGT. The ends lost 6 bases at V and 5 bases at J; junction bases unmatched: 8. The CDR3 runs to 16 residues. CDR3 region: CASRKTSGGAEETQYF. The CDR3 DNA sequence: TGTGCCAGCAGAAAGACTAGCGGGGGGGCCGAGGAGACCCAGTACTTC.

There are many counts of this clonotype. The V gene is TRBV11-2, the J gene TRBJ1-6; D is unclear. The CDR3 runs to 12 residues. V lost 3 bases and J 8 bases, leaving 5 bases between the germline ends. The germline CDR1 and CDR2 sequences are SGHAT and FQNNGV. CDR3 residues: CASSFTDSPLHF. In nucleotides, the CDR3 is TGTGCCAGCAGCTTCACAGATTCACCCCTCCACTTT.

This clonotype was seen repeatedly, ten times or more. This sequence joins TRBV30 and TRBJ2-7; D remains unclear. This CDR3 is built from 13 residues. Germline V lookup: CDR1 GTSNPN, CDR2 SVGIG (reference sequence). V lost 3 bases and J 6 bases, leaving 15 bases between the germline ends. The CDR3 loop is CAWSGQLIGEQYF. Here the CDR3 DNA reads TGTGCCTGGAGCGGGCAGCTAATAGGCGAGCAGTACTTC.